One sample yielded the 14 T cell receptor beta chains listed below, sequenced in a study of response to subunit inactivated influenza vaccine. TCRdb reanalysed the RT-PCR reads using MiXCR and keeps one entry per CDR3 protein. The sample gives around 580,000 distinct CDR3 sequences, around 13% of which show up once; over 8.5% is in the top ten. The specimen was PBMCs from blood, collected 11 to 12 days after vaccination. Receptors originate from a man aged 50 to 60 who received an inactivated influenza vaccine.

This clonotype was seen more than once but under ten times. This chain connects TRBV7-2 to TRBJ2-7; D gene ambiguous. From germline, CDR1 is SGHTA and CDR2 FQGNSA. This CDR3 is 14 amino acids long. V was shortened by 5 bases and J by 0 bases, with 11 bases between the two germline ends. CDR3 DNA: TGTGCCAGCAGCACCCAACCTCGCTCCTACGAGCAGTACTTC. Translating it yields CASSTQPRSYEQYF. The whole variable domain, filled in from reference TRBV7-2 and TRBJ2-7, reads GAGVSQSPSNKVTEKGKDVELRCDPISGHTALYWYRQSLGQGLEFLIYFQGNSAPDKSGLPSDRFSAERTGGSVSTLTIQRTQQEDSAVYLCASSTQPRSYEQYFGPGTRLTVT.

This clonotype was seen ten or more times. The gene calls are TRBV11-1 and TRBJ1-1, with TRBD1 matching 7 bases. From germline, CDR1 is SGHAT and CDR2 FQDESV (reference sequence). This CDR3 is built from 18 residues. V shed 5 bases, J shed 7 bases, and the junction held 22 bases outside the gene matches. The CDR3 bases are TGTGCCAGCAGCGAGAGCCTGGGGCGACAGGGAATCAGGGATGAAGCTTTCTTT. Amino acid sequence: CASSESLGRQGIRDEAFF. Full variable domain (remainder filled in from reference TRBV11-1 and TRBJ1-1): EAEVAQSPRYKITEKSQAVAFWCDPISGHATLYWYRQILGQGPELLVQFQDESVVDDSQLPKDRFSAERLKGVDSTLKIQPAELGDSAMYLCASSESLGRQGIRDEAFFGQGTRLTVV.

This clonotype was picked up a small number of times. This sequence joins TRBV7-2 and TRBJ1-2; D call uncertain. Germline V lookup: CDR1 SGHTA, CDR2 FQGNSA. The CDR3 has 13 residues. V was shortened by 5 bases and J by 7 bases, with 14 bases between the two germline ends. CDR3 sequence reads: CASSTDGLFGYTF. The CDR3 DNA reads as TGTGCCAGCAGCACGGACGGGTTATTTGGCTACACCTTC. Using reference TRBV7-2 and TRBJ1-2 for the parts outside the CDR3, the full variable domain is GAGVSQSPSNKVTEKGKDVELRCDPISGHTALYWYRQSLGQGLEFLIYFQGNSAPDKSGLPSDRFSAERTGGSVSTLTIQRTQQEDSAVYLCASSTDGLFGYTFGSGTRLTVV.

The chain employs TRBV5-1 and TRBJ2-5; 8 positions match TRBD2. CDR1 is SGHRS, CDR2 YFSETQ, per germline. There are 16 residues in the CDR3. V dropped 4 bases and J dropped 2; count of bases not matched to a gene: 10. DNA for the CDR3: TGCGCCAGCAGCCTCTCCGGGAGGGCGGGGCAAGAGACCCAGTACTTC. Translation gives CASSLSGRAGQETQYF.

Here the CDR3 DNA reads TGTGCCAGCACCAAACACCAGCGGAAAGATACGCAGTATTTT. Its translation: CASTKHQRKDTQYF. The genes are TRBV6-2 or TRBV6-3 and TRBJ2-3, with D maybe TRBD2 (5 bases). Per germline, CDR1 MNHEY and CDR2 SVGEGT. Deletions cut 7 bases from V and 5 bases from J, with 16 bases between. The CDR3 has 14 residues.

The sample holds a few counts of this clonotype. The chain couples TRBV29-1 to TRBJ2-7; 8 bases align to TRBD1. V shed 0 bases and J 0 bases; nucleotides not matched to a gene: 7. The V gene's germline CDR1 is SQVTM and CDR2 ANQGSEA. The CDR3 contains 16 residues. In DNA form, the CDR3 reads TGCAGCGTTGAAGACCTGGACAGGGATCCCTCCTACGAGCAGTACTTC. Its translation is CSVEDLDRDPSYEQYF.

This clonotype was counted at least ten times. The V call is TRBV28, the J call TRBJ1-3, with 7 nucleotides matching TRBD1. With 5 bases clipped from V and 2 bases from J, the junction kept 0 bases outside the gene matches. This CDR3 has 13 amino acids. In germline, CDR1 is MDHEN, CDR2 SYDVKM. The CDR3 DNA follows: TGTGCCAGCAGTACAGGGGCTGGAAACACCATATATTTT. It is translated as CASSTGAGNTIYF.

The chain has TRBV7-8 and TRBJ2-1; D remains ambiguous. The CDR3 is made up of 15 amino acids. Germline V gives CDR1 SGHVS, CDR2 FQNEAQ. V lost 0 bases to trimming and J lost 7 bases, with 13 bases between them. The CDR3 here is CASSLARAPANEQFF. The CDR3 DNA reads TGTGCCAGCAGCTTAGCTCGGGCCCCCGCGAATGAGCAGTTCTTC.

The rearrangement joins TRBV10-3 to TRBJ2-1, with 9 bases fitting TRBD2. V dropped 10 bases and J dropped 8; count of bases not matched to a gene: 3. CDR1 and CDR2 (germline): ENHRY, SYGVKD. The CDR3 extends over 11 amino acids. Here the CDR3 reads CATAGGDEQFF. In nucleotides, the CDR3 is TGTGCCACGGCGGGGGGGGATGAGCAGTTCTTC.

The CDR3 sequence is CASILGGLNNEQFF. CDR3 nucleotides: TGTGCCAGCATCCTCGGGGGGCTCAACAATGAGCAGTTCTTC. The J gene is TRBJ2-1, the V gene TRBV12-3 or TRBV12-4; a possible D gene is TRBD2 (7 bases). CDR3 size: 14 residues. Trimming shortened V by 7 bases and J by 5 bases, and 15 bases separated the two germline ends.

This clonotype was found a few times. The chain employs TRBV28 and TRBJ2-1; D is undetermined. The germline gives CDR1 MDHEN, CDR2 SYDVKM. CDR3 length: 11 residues. Trimming shortened V by 4 bases and J by 6 bases, and 4 bases separated the two germline ends. DNA of the CDR3: TGTGCCAGCAGTTGGAGCAATGAGCAGTTCTTC. It is translated as CASSWSNEQFF.

This clonotype was detected a few times. The CDR3 nucleotides read TGTGCCAGTAGTAAGGACAGGTCTGAGACCCAGTACTTC. The encoded protein is CASSKDRSETQYF. The chain recombines TRBV19 with TRBJ2-5, with 7 positions matching TRBD1. V gave up 4 bases and J gave up 5 bases; unmatched junction bases: 4. The germline V gene encodes CDR1 LNHDA and CDR2 SQIVND (reference sequence). CDR3 length: 13 amino acids.

This clonotype turned up a few times. The V call is TRBV12-3 or TRBV12-4, the J call TRBJ2-3, with TRBD2 as a possible D gene (6 bases). Trimming stripped 2 bases from V and 4 bases from J, with 13 bases between. The CDR3 totals 15 residues. The CDR3 DNA reads as TGTGCCAGCAGTTTAATAGGGGAGGCGGCAGATACGCAGTATTTT. It codes for CASSLIGEAADTQYF.

On this clonotype: The CDR3 end shows no conserved phenylalanine or tryptophan, and so a read error is likely. The chain uses TRBV14 and TRBJ2-3; D is uncertain. Germline V gene sequence: CDR1 SGHDN, CDR2 FVKESK. The V gene lost 8 bases and the J gene lost 5 bases, with 14 bases spanning the gap. The CDR3 consists of 13 residues. CDR3 amino acids: CASQDEVQDTQYL. The CDR3 DNA is TGTGCCAGCCAAGACGAGGTGCAAGATACGCAGTATCTT.